This T cell receptor (beta chain) was found in a study of blood T cell repertoires in COVID-19. Across the study: Italy, Spain and the United States were the sources of the convalescent and acute COVID-19 samples. The cDNA or gDNA used as material had been derived from T cells, B-cell-depleted T cells, or PBMCs.

The CDR3 contains 18 residues. In the original analysis: Using reference gene primer amplification, nucleated cell counts were estimated. Some clones are missing from TCRdb's copy, which holds only in-frame ones; the method was immunoSEQ multiplex PCR. That table is the source of V, J and clone size, and D and trimming were worked out from the DNA. The table shows over 200,000 clones, with roughly 86% occurring only once. The material sequenced was peripheral blood. This TCR came from a human donor in a cohort sampled during active COVID-19. The chain uses TRBV21-1 and TRBJ1-1; TRBD1 is the table's D call, not checked against the DNA. TRBV21-1 is a pseudogene locus. This chain's CDR3 is CASSNSPGTGSLNTEAFF. The CDR3 DNA reads TGTGCCAGCAGCAACTCCCCCGGGACAGGGAGCTTGAACACTGAAGCTTTCTTT.